The 5 T cell receptor beta chains given below trace back to one sample, sequenced in a study of shared clonotypes between healthy human individuals. TCRdb's copy holds only in-frame clones and misses some; the assay was immunoSEQ multiplex PCR. The sample yields 2 million to 2.5 million clones, around 93% seen once. Naive-designated CD8 cells lacked CD45RO, were positively enriched for CCR7, and omitted terminally differentiated effector memory CD45RA+ cells. The sequenced sample was naive CD8+ T cells from PBMCs. The receptors here all came from a man in his late teens or twenties in good health. Some clones in this sample may be carry-over from other donors' samples.

To note about this clone: The identical CDR3 is also encoded by other nucleotide sequences in the sample. The rearrangement links TRBV9 to TRBJ2-1; D is uncertain. Trimming took 0 bases from V and 0 from J, leaving 10 bases between them. The CDR3 is made up of 16 amino acids. From germline, CDR1 is SGDLS and CDR2 YYNGEE. The CDR3 protein is CASSVDPGSSYNEQFF. The CDR3 region has the DNA TGTGCCAGCAGCGTAGACCCAGGAAGCTCCTACAATGAGCAGTTCTTC.

This chain connects TRBV9 to TRBJ2-7; 9 bases are shared with TRBD1. This CDR3 comprises 16 residues. In germline, CDR1 is SGDLS, CDR2 YYNGEE. The V gene end was trimmed by 3 bases and the J gene end by 2 bases; junction bases not matched to a gene: 9. CDR3 sequence (DNA): TGTGCCAGCAGCGCTCGACCGGGACAGGGCCCCTACGAGCAGTACTTC. Translation: CASSARPGQGPYEQYF.

This clone showed up just a few times. Other DNA variants within this sample encode the same CDR3. The CDR3 sequence is CASSFGGNTEAFF. The CDR3 DNA sequence: TGCGCCAGCAGCTTCGGGGGAAACACTGAAGCTTTCTTT. The chain combines TRBV5-1 with TRBJ1-1; D possibly corresponds to TRBD1 (5 bases). CDR1 and CDR2 (germline): SGHRS, YFSETQ. This CDR3 contains 13 residues. With 2 bases removed from V and 2 bases from J, the gap between germline ends came to 7 bases.

The V call is TRBV7-8, the J call TRBJ1-1; 8 bases are shared with TRBD1. V lost 5 bases and J lost 8; bases outside the gene matches: 7. The CDR3 extends over 13 amino acids. Germline lookup yields CDR1 SGHVS and CDR2 FQNEAQ. This chain's CDR3 is CASSQRQGLEAFF. The CDR3 bases are TGTGCCAGCAGCCAACGACAGGGGTTGGAAGCTTTCTTT.

In its sample, this clone was seen once. V is TRBV7-9 and J is TRBJ1-2, with a tentative D call TRBD1 (6 bases). Trimming took off 5 bases at V and 3 bases at J, with 16 bases between the two ends. Germline V CDR1 and CDR2: SEHNR, FQNEAQ (reference sequence). The CDR3 covers 15 residues. The CDR3 sequence is CASSIQGFSDYGYTF. CDR3 bases: TGTGCCAGCAGCATACAGGGTTTTTCGGACTATGGCTACACCTTC.